This TCR beta chain was observed in a study of CD8+ T cells in alopecia areata. Whole-study findings and limits: Greater clonality was observed in lesional scalp samples, especially alopecia totalis/universalis, versus normal scalp.

Extraction of RNA preceded its reverse transcription into cDNA, which served as the sequencing template. TCRdb's table, derived via immunoSEQ multiplex PCR, lists solely in-frame clones and lacks some. The sample has over 100,000 clones, none seen only once. The germline CDR1 and CDR2 sequences are NNHDY and SYVADS. The CDR3 sequence is 12 residues long. Trimming took 5 bases from V and 3 from J, leaving 9 bases between them. At least ten counts were recorded for this clone. Antigen: not known. Any gene name here is a mouse gene name. The read ends 4 residues shy of where the CDR3 ends; the end is completed using the germline J gene.

The sample was lesional skin. This sequence originates from a C3H/HeJ mouse with alopecia areata. Strain haplotype (MHC): H2-k. V usage is TRBV13-3 and J usage is TRBJ2-7; TRBD2 is a possible D gene (5 bases). CDR3 sequence: CASRLGLYEQYF. The sequenced part of the CDR3 DNA is TGTGCCAGCAGGCTCGGACTCTAT.